This T cell receptor beta chain derives from a study of shared clonotypes between healthy human individuals. General study points: Clonotype sharing across several donors was observed for around 5.1% of naive CD4 clonotypes.

With 3 bases clipped from V and 0 bases from J, the junction kept 8 bases outside the gene matches. This CDR3 comprises 17 residues. Germline CDR1 reads LNHDA; CDR2 reads SQIVND (reference sequence). The method was immunoSEQ multiplex PCR; TCRdb's version includes in-frame clones alone and lacks a portion of them. The data show millions of clones, with about 92% seen just once and 0.39% held by the top ten. A remark on this clone: Antigen: not known.

This receptor was obtained from a young man in good health. Some clones in this sample may be carry-over from other donors' samples. The specimen was naive CD4+ T cells from PBMCs. Subset reported: CD45RA+ positively selected. V usage is TRBV19 and J usage is TRBJ2-1, with TRBD1 matching 7 bases. CDR3 sequence: CASSILYGTVSYNEQFF. CDR3 coding DNA: TGTGCCAGTAGTATTTTATACGGGACAGTCTCCTACAATGAGCAGTTCTTC.